The 29 T cell receptor beta chains given below trace back to one sample, sequenced in a study of T cells after yellow fever vaccination. From the 5' RACE reads, TCRdb called clonotypes with MiXCR, one entry per CDR3 protein. The table includes 620,000 or so distinct CDR3 sequences, about a sixth detected once. The sample in question was PBMCs, obtained about 5 days after the first yellow fever vaccination. These receptors were collected from a man aged 18 to 35 who received the YFV17D yellow fever vaccine.

This rearrangement joins TRBV5-1 to TRBJ2-7, with TRBD1 matching 8 bases. Losses at the gene ends were 4 bases for V and 4 bases for J; bases not matched to a gene: 7. Germline CDR1 and CDR2: SGHRS and YFSETQ. There are 14 residues in the CDR3. The CDR3 here is CASSPRTGFYEQYV. The CDR3 DNA follows: TGCGCCAGCAGCCCCCGGACAGGGTTTTACGAGCAGTACGTC.

The rearrangement joins TRBV6-2 or TRBV6-3 to TRBJ2-1; D is perhaps TRBD1 or TRBD2 (5 bases each). V was pared by 6 bases and J by 9 bases, with 18 bases between. The CDR3 covers 14 residues. Germline CDR1 MNHEY, CDR2 SVGEGT. In nucleotides, the CDR3 is TGTGCCAGCAGCAGCCAGGGAGCTTATGTTGAGCAGTTCTTC. Its protein is CASSSQGAYVEQFF.

This clonotype has only a few counts. The chain employs TRBV4-1 and TRBJ2-7, with 13 bases identical to TRBD2. The CDR3 sequence is 17 residues long. Trimming removed 0 bases from V and 3 bases from J; junction bases left unmatched: 5. CDR1 MGHRA and CDR2 YSYEKL come from the germline V gene. The CDR3 protein is CASSQDLTSGGVYEQYF. In DNA, the CDR3 is TGCGCCAGCAGCCAAGATCTCACTAGCGGGGGGGTCTACGAGCAGTACTTC.

This clonotype was counted a few times. The CDR3 region has the DNA TGTGCCAGCAGTTTTCCCGACCGAACCCCCGGATCAGAGAACGAGCAGTACTTC. Its translation is CASSFPDRTPGSENEQYF. V gene TRBV7-8 combines with J gene TRBJ2-7; D not resolved. The CDR3 runs 18 residues. Germline V CDR1 and CDR2: SGHVS, FQNEAQ. V lost 6 bases to trimming and J lost 5 bases, with 29 bases between them.

V gene TRBV2 combines with J gene TRBJ2-1; 7 bases line up with TRBD1. The CDR3 extends over 12 amino acids. V was pared by 6 bases and J by 7 bases, with 3 bases of the junction left unmatched. Per germline, CDR1 SNHLY and CDR2 FYNNEI. Here the CDR3 DNA reads TGTGCCAGCAGGGGACAGAGAAATGAGCAGTTCTTC. Translated, it gives CASRGQRNEQFF.

V usage is TRBV28 and J usage is TRBJ2-5; D may be TRBD2 (7 bases). Per the germline V gene, CDR1 is MDHEN and CDR2 is SYDVKM. V lost 7 bases and J 3 bases, leaving 12 bases between the germline ends. The CDR3 covers 13 residues. The CDR3 DNA reads as TGTGCCAGCACCGAGGGGGGGGAAGAGACCCAGTACTTC. Residues: CASTEGGEETQYF.

This chain uses TRBV10-3 with TRBJ2-6; D call uncertain. V lost 0 bases, J lost 0 bases, and 9 bases lay in between. The CDR3 is 17 amino acids. CDR1 is ENHRY and CDR2 is SYGVKD in the germline V gene. CDR3 protein: CAISESLGISGANVLTF. CDR3 sequence (DNA): TGTGCCATCAGTGAGTCGTTGGGGATCTCTGGGGCCAACGTCCTGACTTTC.

Ten or more counts support this clonotype. The chain combines TRBV4-2 with TRBJ2-5; the match to TRBD2 covers 8 bases. This CDR3 contains 14 residues. With V trimmed by 4 bases and J by 4 bases, 5 bases remained unmatched. Germline-derived CDR1 and CDR2 are LGHNA and YNFKEQ. CDR3 sequence: CASSPGGGAETQYF. The CDR3 region has the DNA TGTGCCAGCAGCCCGGGGGGGGGCGCAGAGACCCAGTACTTC.

This clonotype was counted ten times or more. J is TRBJ2-3 and V is TRBV6-4, with 7 nucleotides matching TRBD1. The CDR3 length is 14 residues. J lost 3 bases, V lost 6 bases, and 6 bases had no gene match. The V gene's germline CDR1 is MRHNA and CDR2 SNTAGT. The CDR3 is CASSPGQATDTQYF. CDR3 sequence (DNA): TGTGCCAGCAGCCCTGGACAGGCAACAGATACGCAGTATTTT.

This clonotype was recorded a few times. The chain links TRBV12-3 or TRBV12-4 to TRBJ1-5; possibly TRBD1 for D (6 bases). Between the trimmed V and J ends, which lost 5 bases and 0 bases, there was a span of 8 bases. This CDR3 region has 14 residues. CDR3 loop: CASSRRGSNQPQHF. The CDR3 DNA follows: TGTGCCAGCAGTCGCAGGGGTAGCAATCAGCCCCAGCATTTT.

Of note for this clonotype: It may be a read error: a sequence one base away is much more abundant. The V and J genes are TRBV20-1 and TRBJ2-5; a possible D gene is TRBD1 (6 bases). This CDR3 is built from 14 residues. Germline CDR1 reads DFQATT; CDR2 reads SNEGSKA (reference sequence). The CDR3 DNA reads TGCTGTGCTAGAGATGCAGGGGTCCAAGAGACCCAGTACTTC. The encoded protein is CCARDAGVQETQYF.

The rearrangement links TRBV6-2 or TRBV6-3 to TRBJ1-1; TRBD1 is a possible D gene (6 bases). Germline V lookup: CDR1 MNHEY, CDR2 SVGEGT. The length of the CDR3 is 14 residues. V lost 6 bases and J lost 10, with 21 bases in between. The CDR3 region is CASSLTSGGEGAFF. The DNA for the CDR3 is TGTGCCAGCAGCCTAACCTCCGGGGGCGAGGGAGCTTTCTTT.

The genes are TRBV20-1 and TRBJ2-7, with TRBD2 matching over 7 bases. The ends lost 3 bases at V and 4 bases at J; junction bases unmatched: 6. Per the germline V gene, CDR1 is DFQATT and CDR2 is SNEGSKA (reference sequence). This CDR3 is 13 amino acids long. The CDR3 loop reads CSASWDYSYEQYV. The DNA for the CDR3 is TGCAGTGCTAGTTGGGACTACTCTTACGAGCAGTACGTC.

This chain links TRBV10-3 with TRBJ2-7; 7 bases match TRBD1. Germline V gene sequence: CDR1 ENHRY, CDR2 SYGVKD. CDR3 length: 13 amino acids. The V gene end was trimmed by 9 bases and the J gene end by 2 bases; junction bases not matched to a gene: 7. The chain's CDR3 is CAILTDRTYEQYF. CDR3 DNA: TGTGCCATATTAACGGACAGGACCTACGAGCAGTACTTC.

The chain combines TRBV5-6 with TRBJ2-5, with D tentatively TRBD2 (5 bases). The V and J ends lost 4 bases and 2 bases respectively, with 12 bases between them. This CDR3 has 14 residues. Germline loops: CDR1 SGHDT, CDR2 YYEEEE. The CDR3 DNA reads TGTGCCAGCAGCCCTGGCTGGAGGCAAGAGACCCAGTACTTC. It yields the protein CASSPGWRQETQYF.

This clonotype was observed a handful of times. The chain links TRBV6-5 to TRBJ1-3; no clear D. Deletions cut 2 bases from V and 1 base from J, with 6 bases between. The CDR3 length is 14 residues. Germline CDR1 MNHEY, CDR2 SVGAGI. Written as DNA, the CDR3 is TGTGCCAGCAGTTACCAGAGGTCTGGAAACACCATATATTTT. Its protein is CASSYQRSGNTIYF.

The chain joins TRBV2 to TRBJ1-1; TRBD1 might be the D (5 bases). Trimming removed 8 bases at V and 0 bases at J, with 10 bases between. This CDR3 is built from 13 residues. The germline CDR1 and CDR2 sequences are SNHLY and FYNNEI. The CDR3 DNA sequence: TGTGCCAGCCCAACAGGCATGAACACTGAAGCTTTCTTT. Its protein is CASPTGMNTEAFF.

The J gene is TRBJ2-1, the V gene TRBV5-5; D not certain. Trimming took 3 bases from V and 0 from J, leaving 10 bases between them. Germline-derived CDR1 and CDR2 are SGHKS and YYEKEE (reference sequence). The CDR3 spans 15 residues. This CDR3 is CASSSMTSSYNEQFF. Written as DNA, the CDR3 is TGTGCCAGCAGCTCAATGACGAGCTCCTACAATGAGCAGTTCTTC.

The V gene is TRBV19, the J gene TRBJ2-7, with D unclear. This CDR3 has 13 residues. CDR1 is LNHDA and CDR2 is SQIVND in the germline V gene (reference sequence). The V and J ends lost 1 base and 6 bases respectively, with 10 bases between them. The CDR3 sequence: CASSIANLGEQYF. In nucleotides, the CDR3 is TGTGCCAGTAGTATAGCGAACCTGGGCGAGCAGTACTTC.

On this clonotype: Likely a read error: the CDR3 ends without its conserved phenylalanine or tryptophan. The J gene is TRBJ1-5, the V gene TRBV7-6, with D maybe TRBD1 (5 bases). V gave up 1 base and J gave up 5 bases, with 12 bases separating them. The CDR3 totals 15 residues. The germline CDR1 and CDR2 sequences are SGHVS and FNYEAQ. CDR3 nucleotide sequence: TGTGCCAGCAGCTTAGTTTCAGGGAGCGATCAGCCCCAGCATCTT. Protein: CASSLVSGSDQPQHL.

This clonotype was observed many times. The chain carries TRBV4-1 and TRBJ1-5, with TRBD1 as a possible D gene (6 bases). The ends were cut back, 5 bases at V and 0 bases at J, with 11 bases in the middle. The CDR3 sequence is 15 residues long. The V gene's germline CDR1 is MGHRA and CDR2 YSYEKL. CDR3 sequence: CASSDRQVSNQPQHF. CDR3 DNA sequence: TGCGCCAGCAGCGATAGACAGGTTAGCAATCAGCCCCAGCATTTT.

The chain links TRBV6-5 to TRBJ1-2; D gene uncertain. The germline CDR1 and CDR2 sequences are MNHEY and SVGAGI. V shed 8 bases and J shed 4 bases, with 11 bases lying between them. The CDR3 runs 12 residues. CDR3 residues: CASGRLGYGYTF. CDR3 DNA sequence: TGTGCCAGCGGACGGCTTGGCTATGGCTACACCTTC.

This clonotype was seen a handful of times. V gene TRBV5-6 combines with J gene TRBJ2-1, with 8 bases lining up with TRBD1. The germline gives CDR1 SGHDT, CDR2 YYEEEE. Germline trimming cut 5 bases from V and 2 bases from J; bases unmatched to any gene: 3. The CDR3 is made up of 14 amino acids. The CDR3 reads CASRLDRAYNEQFF. The CDR3 DNA reads as TGTGCCAGCAGGCTGGACAGGGCCTACAATGAGCAGTTCTTC.

This chain uses TRBV19 with TRBJ1-4; no clear D gene. Trimming cost V 8 bases and J 4 bases, with 14 bases left between them. There are 14 residues in the CDR3. Per the germline V gene, CDR1 is LNHDA and CDR2 is SQIVND (reference sequence). CDR3 in amino acids: CASPPVLDNEKLFF. The DNA for the CDR3 is TGTGCCAGTCCGCCGGTCTTAGATAATGAAAAACTGTTTTTT.

This chain uses TRBV6-5 with TRBJ2-7, with a weak D call TRBD1 (5 bases). CDR1 is MNHEY and CDR2 is SVGAGI in the germline V gene. The CDR3 totals 15 residues. Trimming left V 0 bases short and J 0 bases short, with 9 bases between. As DNA, the CDR3 is TGTGCCAGCAGTTACTCGACAGACTCCTCCTACGAGCAGTACTTC. Encoded protein: CASSYSTDSSYEQYF.

This clonotype occurred a few times. Written as DNA, the CDR3 is TGTGCCAGCAGTTACTCGACAGGGCCTAAAAACATTCAGTACTTC. Translating gives CASSYSTGPKNIQYF. The chain is built from TRBV6-5 and TRBJ2-4; 7 bases line up with TRBD1. The V segment lost 0 bases and the J segment 4 bases; nucleotides outside the gene matches: 3. The CDR3 loop spans 15 amino acids. Germline V gene sequence: CDR1 MNHEY, CDR2 SVGAGI.

The chain uses TRBV7-3 and TRBJ2-3; TRBD1 or TRBD2 may be the D gene (5 bases each). This CDR3 comprises 15 residues. The germline V gene encodes CDR1 SGHTA and CDR2 FQGTGA. The ends were cut back, 6 bases at V and 1 base at J, with 14 bases in the middle. CDR3 sequence reads: CASSTRGRGTDTQYF. DNA for the CDR3: TGTGCCAGCAGTACGAGGGGCAGGGGCACAGATACGCAGTATTTT.

This clonotype was counted only a few times. V and J are TRBV28 and TRBJ1-2; unclear D gene. Germline V gene sequence: CDR1 MDHEN, CDR2 SYDVKM. The ends were cut back, 1 base at V and 5 bases at J, with 11 bases in the middle. The CDR3 extends over 14 amino acids. This CDR3 is CASSLSASDYGYTF. CDR3 in DNA: TGTGCCAGCAGTTTATCCGCGTCCGATTATGGCTACACCTTC.

This clonotype was picked up a small number of times. In DNA, the CDR3 is TGTGCCAGCAGTTCGGACAGGGATAGCTACGAGCAGTACGTC. Translated, it gives CASSSDRDSYEQYV. The chain employs TRBV6-2 or TRBV6-3 and TRBJ2-7, with TRBD1 matching over 8 bases. V lost 4 bases to trimming and J lost 3 bases; unmatched junction nucleotides: 5. Germline-derived CDR1 and CDR2 are MNHEY and SVGEGT. The CDR3 loop spans 14 amino acids.